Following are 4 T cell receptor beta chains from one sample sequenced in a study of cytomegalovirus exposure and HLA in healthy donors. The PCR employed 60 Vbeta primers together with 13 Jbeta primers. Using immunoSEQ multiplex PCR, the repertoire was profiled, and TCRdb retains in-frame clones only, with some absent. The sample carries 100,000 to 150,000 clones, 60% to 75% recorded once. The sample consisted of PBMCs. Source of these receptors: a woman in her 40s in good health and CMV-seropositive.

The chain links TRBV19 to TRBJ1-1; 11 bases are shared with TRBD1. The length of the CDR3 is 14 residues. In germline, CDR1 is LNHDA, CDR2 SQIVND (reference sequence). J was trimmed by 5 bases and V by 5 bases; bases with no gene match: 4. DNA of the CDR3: TGTGCCAGTAGTCCGGACAGGGGGCAGACTGAAGCTTTCTTT. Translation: CASSPDRGQTEAFF.

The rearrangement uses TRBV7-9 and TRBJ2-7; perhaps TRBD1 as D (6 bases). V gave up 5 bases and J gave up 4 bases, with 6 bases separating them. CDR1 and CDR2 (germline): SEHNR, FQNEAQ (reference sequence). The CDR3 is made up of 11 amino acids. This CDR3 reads CASSDRYEQYF. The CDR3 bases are TGTGCCAGCAGCGACAGGTACGAGCAGTACTTC.

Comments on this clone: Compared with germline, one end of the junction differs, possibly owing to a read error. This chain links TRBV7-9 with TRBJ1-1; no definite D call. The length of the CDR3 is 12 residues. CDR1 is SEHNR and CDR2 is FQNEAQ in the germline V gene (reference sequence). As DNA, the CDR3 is TGTTCCAGCAGCCGGGGTGACACTGAAGCTTTCTTT. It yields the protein CSSSRGDTEAFF.

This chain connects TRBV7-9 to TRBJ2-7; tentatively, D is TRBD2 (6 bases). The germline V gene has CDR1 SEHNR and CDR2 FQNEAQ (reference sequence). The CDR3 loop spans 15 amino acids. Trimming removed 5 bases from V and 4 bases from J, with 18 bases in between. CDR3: CASSPRENDPYEQYF. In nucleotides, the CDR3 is TGTGCCAGCAGCCCACGGGAGAATGACCCATACGAGCAGTACTTC.